This T cell receptor (beta chain) appears in the sequencing data of a study of blood T cell repertoires in COVID-19. Study details: Material from acute and convalescent COVID-19 was sourced from the United States, Italy and Spain. PBMCs, B-cell-depleted T cells, or T cells were the source of the cDNA or gDNA that made up the material.

Per the germline V gene, CDR1 is SGHTA and CDR2 is FQGNSA. V shed 1 base, J shed 6 bases, and the junction held 10 bases outside the gene matches. This CDR3 has 18 amino acids. The data were produced by immunoSEQ multiplex PCR, yet TCRdb's version contains in-frame clones alone and is incomplete. The table has around 140,000 clones, about 82% seen once. This chain uses TRBV7-2 with TRBJ2-3, with 13 bases aligning to TRBD2. The TCR comes from an older woman with acute or convalescent COVID-19. Sequenced sample: peripheral blood. CDR3 region: CASSLGFKLAGGPDTQYF. The CDR3 DNA reads as TGTGCCAGCAGCTTAGGCTTTAAACTAGCGGGGGGGCCCGATACGCAGTATTTT. The whole variable domain, remainder taken from reference TRBV7-2 and TRBJ2-3, is GAGVSQSPSNKVTEKGKDVELRCDPISGHTALYWYRQSLGQGLEFLIYFQGNSAPDKSGLPSDRFSAERTGGSVSTLTIQRTQQEDSAVYLCASSLGFKLAGGPDTQYFGPGTRLTVL.